This T cell receptor beta chain originates from a study of blood T cell repertoires in COVID-19. Looking at the study overall: From the United States, Italy and Spain came samples of acute and convalescent COVID-19. Sources were T cells, B-cell-depleted T cells, or PBMCs; the material itself was cDNA or gDNA.

As originally analysed: Nucleated cell counts were estimated from reference gene primer amplification. Data came from immunoSEQ multiplex PCR; TCRdb stores just in-frame clones and leaves some out. The V and J calls and the clone size are those of that table, but D and trimming were determined from the DNA. The profile covers approximately 150,000 clones, with roughly 80% appearing a single time and approximately 2% taken by the ten largest. Specimen: peripheral blood. The source of this sequence is a woman over 75 with acute or convalescent COVID-19.

In DNA, the CDR3 is TGTGCCAGCAGCTGGAAACCTGGACAGGTGTCCTACGAGCAGTACTTC. Its protein product is CASSWKPGQVSYEQYF. The chain links TRBV5-5 to TRBJ2-7; 7 bases fit TRBD1. Germline trimming cut 3 bases from V and 1 base from J; bases unmatched to any gene: 10. Germline V gene data show CDR1 as SGHKS and CDR2 as YYEKEE (reference sequence). CDR3 length: 16 amino acids.